The 27 T cell receptor beta chains below all came from one sample that was sequenced in a study of human T cells and chemical hapten exposure. TCRdb called the RACE reads again in MiXCR, with one record for every CDR3 protein. This sample yields about 160,000 distinct CDR3 sequences, of which roughly 26% are seen a single time; under 2.5% belongs to the top ten. Regarding time point: patch test 3, about 24 weeks after DPC sensitization. Documented treatment: therapeutic diphenylcyclopropenone sensitization with weekly scalp DPC. The sample was whole blood, taken in connection with sensitization to the hapten diphenylcyclopropenone (DPC). The receptors were sampled from a woman younger than 35 with alopecia areata. Some clones in this sample may be carry-over from other donors' samples.

A few counts support this clonotype. The chain employs TRBV7-6 and TRBJ1-4; 7 nucleotides align to TRBD1. J lost 7 bases, V lost 0 bases, and 8 bases had no gene match. Germline loops: CDR1 SGHVS, CDR2 FNYEAQ. This CDR3 contains 16 residues. CDR3 sequence (DNA): TGTGCCAGCAGCTTAGCGGGGGGCCACAGGGGTGAAAAACTGTTTTTT. This translates into CASSLAGGHRGEKLFF.

The rearrangement uses TRBV7-2 and TRBJ2-7, with TRBD2 identical over 9 bases. Looked up from germline, CDR1 is SGHTA and CDR2 is FQGNSA. After removal of 5 bases from V and 7 bases from J, the junction contained 12 bases not matched to a gene. The CDR3 loop spans 15 amino acids. The CDR3, as DNA: TGTGCCAGCAGCCTCTTAGCGGGAGTCAAGGGGGAGCAGTACTTC. It encodes CASSLLAGVKGEQYF.

The rearrangement joins TRBV5-1 to TRBJ2-1, with 8 bases that match TRBD2. CDR3 size: 17 residues. Germline loops: CDR1 SGHRS, CDR2 YFSETQ. V trimming: 4 bases; J trimming: 6 bases; junction bases outside the gene matches: 15. The CDR3, as DNA: TGCGCCAGCAGCCCGAACCCCACTAGCGGCGGAAGCAATGAGCAGTTCTTC. It codes for CASSPNPTSGGSNEQFF.

The chain couples TRBV20-1 to TRBJ2-7; TRBD2 agrees at 12 bases. V trimming: 3 bases; J trimming: 3 bases; junction bases outside the gene matches: 3. This CDR3 region has 14 residues. CDR1 and CDR2 from the germline V gene are DFQATT and SNEGSKA (reference sequence). In nucleotides, the CDR3 is TGCAGTGCTAGGACTAGCGGGAGAAGCTACGAGCAGTACTTC. Its protein product is CSARTSGRSYEQYF.

At least ten counts were recorded for this clonotype. This chain connects TRBV6-2 or TRBV6-3 to TRBJ1-5; no definite D call. The CDR3 is 15 amino acids. V gave up 6 bases and J gave up 7 bases, with 19 bases separating them. Germline lookup yields CDR1 MNHEY and CDR2 SVGEGT. CDR3 protein: CASSRPQRRGQPQHF. DNA for the CDR3: TGTGCCAGCAGCCGTCCCCAAAGGCGTGGACAGCCCCAGCATTTT.

The chain uses TRBV11-1 and TRBJ1-2, with 7 positions matching TRBD1. The CDR3 is 12 residues long. J was trimmed by 8 bases and V by 1 base; bases with no gene match: 1. Germline lookup yields CDR1 SGHAT and CDR2 FQDESV (reference sequence). The DNA for the CDR3 is TGTGCCAGCAGCTTAGGAGGGGGCGGCTACACCTTC. Translation gives CASSLGGGGYTF.

This clonotype was counted a few times. V usage is TRBV7-2 and J usage is TRBJ1-3; D uncertain. With 3 bases removed from V and 4 bases from J, the gap between germline ends came to 7 bases. This CDR3 has 13 residues. CDR1 and CDR2 (germline): SGHTA, FQGNSA. CDR3 in DNA: TGTGCCAGCAGCTTGGTGCACGGAAACACCATATATTTT. Its protein product is CASSLVHGNTIYF.

This clonotype occurred a few times. The V call is TRBV18, the J call TRBJ1-1, with 7 positions matching TRBD1. The V gene end was trimmed by 8 bases and the J gene end by 10 bases; junction bases not matched to a gene: 19. The CDR3 length is 15 residues. Germline CDR1 reads KGHSH; CDR2 reads LQKENI. For the CDR3, the DNA is TGTGCCAGCCGCCCTAATGAGGGGGCCGCACAGCGAGCTTTCTTT. Protein product: CASRPNEGAAQRAFF. Full variable domain (outside the CDR3, taken from reference TRBV18 and TRBJ1-1): NAGVMQNPRHLVRRRGQEARLRCSPMKGHSHVYWYRQLPEEGLKFMVYLQKENIIDESGMPKERFSAEFPKEGPSILRIQQVVRGDSAAYFCASRPNEGAAQRAFFGQGTRLTVV.

The rearrangement joins TRBV10-3 to TRBJ2-2; 8 positions match TRBD2. V was clipped by 3 bases and J by 4 bases; unmatched bases: 7. Per the germline V gene, CDR1 is ENHRY and CDR2 is SYGVKD. This CDR3 spans 16 amino acids. DNA of the CDR3: TGTGCCATCAGTGATCTAGCGGGTGCGAGCACCGGGGAGCTGTTTTTT. Its translation: CAISDLAGASTGELFF.

The rearrangement uses TRBV7-2 and TRBJ2-5, with 7 bases identical to TRBD1. The CDR3 covers 15 residues. The germline CDR1 and CDR2 sequences are SGHTA and FQGNSA. V dropped 2 bases and J dropped 1; count of bases not matched to a gene: 4. The CDR3 DNA sequence: TGTGCCAGCAGCTTAAACTCAGGGGGCCAAGAGACCCAGTACTTC. Its translation: CASSLNSGGQETQYF.

The chain employs TRBV20-1 and TRBJ1-2; a possible D gene is TRBD1 (6 bases). From germline, CDR1 is DFQATT and CDR2 SNEGSKA (reference sequence). The CDR3 has 13 residues. V lost 6 bases and J 8 bases, leaving 19 bases between the germline ends. The CDR3 sequence is CSAPDSSSYGYTF. CDR3 nucleotide sequence: TGCAGTGCCCCGGACAGCTCGTCCTACGGCTACACCTTC.

This clonotype has only a few counts. The rearrangement joins TRBV11-2 to TRBJ1-4; no definite D call. CDR1 SGHAT and CDR2 FQNNGV come from the germline V gene. The CDR3 contains 14 residues. Trimming pared 5 bases from V and 0 bases from J, leaving 7 bases between. CDR3 DNA sequence: TGTGCCAGCAGCCCTATTGCAACTAATGAAAAACTGTTTTTT. The encoded protein is CASSPIATNEKLFF.

This clonotype has only a few counts. The gene calls are TRBV29-1 and TRBJ2-1, with D uncertain. The CDR3 runs to 12 residues. V was pared by 4 bases and J by 3 bases, with 7 bases between. Germline assignment: CDR1 SQVTM and CDR2 ANQGSEA. CDR3 bases: TGCAGCGTTGGGACCAACTACAATGAGCAGTTCTTC. Its protein product is CSVGTNYNEQFF.

The chain carries TRBV4-3 and TRBJ2-1, with 7 bases identical to TRBD2. This CDR3 is built from 16 residues. Germline V gene sequence: CDR1 LGHNA, CDR2 YSLEER. With V trimmed by 1 base and J by 8 bases, 11 bases remained unmatched. The CDR3 here is CASSQGRLAADDEQFF. The CDR3 region has the DNA TGCGCCAGCAGCCAAGGTAGACTAGCAGCTGACGATGAGCAGTTCTTC.

This clonotype was observed once. The chain has TRBV2 and TRBJ1-2; tentative D call: TRBD1 (5 bases). Germline values: CDR1 SNHLY, CDR2 FYNNEI. Trimming stripped 0 bases from V and 7 bases from J, with 12 bases between. This CDR3 is built from 14 residues. The chain's CDR3 is CASSEAAQVAGYTF. The CDR3 nucleotides are TGTGCCAGCAGTGAAGCGGCACAGGTGGCTGGCTACACCTTC.

This sequence joins TRBV5-1 and TRBJ2-5; D call uncertain. Germline loops: CDR1 SGHRS, CDR2 YFSETQ. Trimming removed 6 bases from V and 5 bases from J, with 8 bases in between. This CDR3 is 11 amino acids long. Here the CDR3 reads CASKRVETQYF. The CDR3, as DNA: TGCGCCAGCAAAAGGGTGGAGACCCAGTACTTC.

The CDR3 loop reads CSVGRGVNTGELFF. The CDR3 DNA is TGCAGCGTTGGGCGGGGGGTGAACACCGGGGAGCTGTTTTTT. The V call is TRBV29-1, the J call TRBJ2-2; 8 positions match TRBD2. J gave up 1 base and V 4 bases, and 2 bases lay outside the gene matches. Germline CDR1 reads SQVTM; CDR2 reads ANQGSEA. The CDR3 has 14 residues.

A note on this clonotype: The junction departs from the called germline gene at one end, perhaps through a read error. The chain combines TRBV11-2 with TRBJ1-2; D unresolved. Germline loops: CDR1 SGHAT, CDR2 FQNNGV. The CDR3 is 12 amino acids. The CDR3 DNA follows: TGTGCCAGCAGCAACGCTAACCATGGCTACACCTTC. This encodes CASSNANHGYTF.

This clonotype was seen many times. This sequence joins TRBV11-2 and TRBJ2-6; D call uncertain. V was trimmed by 5 bases and J by 2 bases, leaving 7 bases between them. The CDR3 covers 14 residues. Germline lookup yields CDR1 SGHAT and CDR2 FQNNGV. CDR3 amino acids: CASSLRTGANVLTF. CDR3 nucleotide sequence: TGTGCCAGCAGCCTTAGGACTGGGGCCAACGTCCTGACTTTC.

This clonotype was observed at least ten times. This sequence joins TRBV11-2 and TRBJ2-6; no reliable D call. Trimming removed 3 bases from V and 4 bases from J, with 4 bases in between. The germline CDR1 and CDR2 sequences are SGHAT and FQNNGV. The CDR3 contains 13 residues. In nucleotides, the CDR3 is TGTGCCAGCAGCTTGGGAGGGGCCAACGTCCTGACTTTC. Translating gives CASSLGGANVLTF.

This clonotype came up once. The chain is built from TRBV5-1 and TRBJ2-7; D is tentatively TRBD1 or TRBD2 (7 bases each). Germline V gene lookup returns CDR1 SGHRS and CDR2 YFSETQ. V was shortened by 3 bases and J by 3 bases, with 13 bases between the two germline ends. The CDR3 has 14 amino acids. The CDR3 sequence is CASSSSRGGYEQYF. In DNA, the CDR3 is TGCGCCAGCAGCTCGAGCAGGGGGGGCTACGAGCAGTACTTC. The variable domain in full, with the rest retrieved from reference TRBV5-1 and TRBJ2-7, is KAGVTQTPRYLIKTRGQQVTLSCSPISGHRSVSWYQQTPGQGLQFLFEYFSETQRNKGNFPGRFSGRQFSNSRSEMNVSTLELGDSALYLCASSSSRGGYEQYFGPGTRLTVT.

This chain uses TRBV12-3 or TRBV12-4 with TRBJ1-2; no definite D call. V was cut by 10 bases and J by 8 bases, with 17 bases left in between. The CDR3 is 12 residues long. The CDR3 region has the DNA TGTGCCATTTGCCGGGAGCTCCAGGGCTACACCTTC. This sequence encodes CAICRELQGYTF.

This rearrangement joins TRBV27 to TRBJ2-7; 7 positions match TRBD1. The J segment lost 2 bases and the V segment lost 0 bases, leaving 7 bases of the junction unmatched. Germline lookup yields CDR1 MNHEY and CDR2 SMNVEV (reference sequence). The CDR3 has 16 residues. The CDR3 DNA follows: TGTGCCAGCAGTTTATCGGGCCCGACAGGGACCTACGAGCAGTACTTC. Translated: CASSLSGPTGTYEQYF.

This clonotype has just a few counts. J is TRBJ1-2 and V is TRBV5-6; D call uncertain. V lost 2 bases, J lost 5 bases, and 10 bases lay in between. Germline V gene sequence: CDR1 SGHDT, CDR2 YYEEEE. CDR3 length equals 13 residues. This CDR3 is CASSFSPGYGYTF. The CDR3 DNA reads TGTGCCAGCAGCTTTTCCCCGGGGTATGGCTACACCTTC.

This chain connects TRBV4-3 to TRBJ1-2, with D maybe TRBD1 (6 bases). The V and J ends lost 1 base and 8 bases respectively, with 17 bases between them. The CDR3 is 15 amino acids. From germline, CDR1 is LGHNA and CDR2 YSLEER. The CDR3 DNA reads as TGCGCCAGCAGCCAAGCTGGGGACACCGCCAAAGGCTACACCTTC. It codes for CASSQAGDTAKGYTF.

This clonotype was recorded many times. The rearrangement links TRBV20-1 to TRBJ1-2; no clear D gene. Germline V gene lookup returns CDR1 DFQATT and CDR2 SNEGSKA (reference sequence). The CDR3 contains 9 residues. CDR3 region: CREGDGYTF. CDR3 nucleotide sequence: TGCAGGGAGGGAGATGGCTACACCTTC.

V usage is TRBV27 and J usage is TRBJ2-1; 13 positions agree with TRBD2. Germline V gene lookup returns CDR1 MNHEY and CDR2 SMNVEV (reference sequence). This CDR3 is built from 17 residues. J was trimmed by 5 bases and V by 8 bases; bases with no gene match: 12. The CDR3, as DNA: TGTGCCAGCTCCCACCTCACCGGGACTAGCGGGAACAATGAGCAGTTCTTC. Translated: CASSHLTGTSGNNEQFF.